The 17 T cell receptor beta chains below come from one sample, sequenced in a study of cytomegalovirus exposure and HLA in healthy donors. The PCR made use of 60 Vbeta and 13 Jbeta primers. The protocol was immunoSEQ multiplex PCR, while the TCRdb copy is restricted to in-frame clones and leaves out a portion. The table lists more than 110,000 clones, 80% of them singletons. Sequencing was performed on PBMCs. The receptor set was obtained from a male donor in good health and CMV-seropositive.

In regard to this clone: In the same sample, other DNA sequences code for this CDR3. The chain recombines TRBV19 with TRBJ1-5; 10 bases map to TRBD1. The V gene's germline CDR1 is LNHDA and CDR2 SQIVND (reference sequence). Trimming took 1 base from V and 7 from J; bases not matched to a gene: 1. CDR3 length: 14 amino acids. CDR3 in DNA: TGTGCCAGTAGTATAGGGACAGGGGGGCAGCCCCAGCATTTT. Translated, it gives CASSIGTGGQPQHF.

The rearrangement joins TRBV13 to TRBJ2-1; 8 nucleotides match TRBD2. V trimming: 5 bases; J trimming: 1 base; junction bases outside the gene matches: 4. Germline CDR1 PRHDT, CDR2 FYEKMQ (reference sequence). CDR3 size: 15 residues. The chain's CDR3 is CASSPSGSSYNEQFF. The CDR3 DNA follows: TGTGCCAGCAGCCCCAGCGGGAGTTCCTACAATGAGCAGTTCTTC.

The CDR3 DNA sequence: TGTGCCAGCAGCAAAGAGACAGGGGGCTCGGGTGGCTACACCTTC. Translated, it gives CASSKETGGSGGYTF. The chain couples TRBV7-2 to TRBJ1-2, with 10 bases that match TRBD1. After removal of 5 bases from V and 7 bases from J, the junction contained 10 bases not matched to a gene. Germline loops: CDR1 SGHTA, CDR2 FQGNSA. The CDR3 sequence is 15 residues long.

V is TRBV15 and J is TRBJ2-1, with 11 bases aligning to TRBD1. The CDR3 loop spans 14 amino acids. Germline lookup yields CDR1 LNHNV and CDR2 YYDKDF (reference sequence). Trimming at V came to 6 bases and at J to 3 bases, leaving 1 base not matched to a gene. The CDR3, as DNA: TGTGCCACCAGAGGGACAGGGGGCTACAATGAGCAGTTCTTC. Its translation is CATRGTGGYNEQFF.

The rearrangement joins TRBV27 to TRBJ2-7; 9 bases fit TRBD1. Germline V gene lookup returns CDR1 MNHEY and CDR2 SMNVEV (reference sequence). The ends lost 6 bases at V and 4 bases at J; junction bases unmatched: 10. There are 15 residues in the CDR3. CDR3 protein: CASRRPGQGIYEQYF. CDR3 sequence (DNA): TGTGCCAGCAGAAGACCGGGACAGGGTATTTACGAGCAGTACTTC.

The chain carries TRBV19 and TRBJ1-1; 9 bases line up with TRBD1. The junction had 5 bases not matched to a gene; V was cut back by 1 base and J by 5 bases. The germline CDR1 and CDR2 sequences are LNHDA and SQIVND (reference sequence). This CDR3 has 15 amino acids. Here the CDR3 DNA reads TGTGCCAGTAGTATAGCCAACAGGGGGCTTACTGAAGCTTTCTTT. It codes for CASSIANRGLTEAFF.

This clone was picked up one time. The chain joins TRBV19 to TRBJ1-1; 11 nucleotides align to TRBD1. Trimming removed 6 bases from V and 0 bases from J; junction bases left unmatched: 9. This CDR3 contains 17 residues. CDR1 is LNHDA and CDR2 is SQIVND in the germline V gene (reference sequence). CDR3 sequence (DNA): TGTGCCAGTAGACCGGACAGGGGGCGTCCCATGAACACTGAAGCTTTCTTT. Translating it yields CASRPDRGRPMNTEAFF.

This chain links TRBV11-2 with TRBJ2-7; 8 bases line up with TRBD2. This CDR3 spans 15 amino acids. The V gene end was trimmed by 5 bases and the J gene end by 2 bases; junction bases not matched to a gene: 8. The germline CDR1 and CDR2 sequences are SGHAT and FQNNGV. CDR3 sequence: CASSPSTSVTYEQYF. CDR3 coding DNA: TGTGCCAGCAGCCCGTCGACTAGCGTAACCTACGAGCAGTACTTC.

J is TRBJ2-7 and V is TRBV27; 14 bases match TRBD2. The CDR3 is 16 amino acids. Germline loops: CDR1 MNHEY, CDR2 SMNVEV (reference sequence). The V segment lost 6 bases and the J segment 0 bases; nucleotides outside the gene matches: 4. In DNA, the CDR3 is TGTGCCAGCAGCTCGGGACTAGCGGGGGTCTCCTACGAGCAGTACTTC. Translation gives CASSSGLAGVSYEQYF.

CDR3: CAWGTTGGTEAFF. The CDR3 DNA sequence: TGTGCCTGGGGGACGACAGGGGGCACTGAAGCTTTCTTT. The rearrangement joins TRBV30 to TRBJ1-1; 9 bases are a match to TRBD1. The CDR3 runs 13 residues. Germline loops: CDR1 GTSNPN, CDR2 SVGIG (reference sequence). Trimming took 5 bases from V and 4 from J; bases not matched to a gene: 5.

The chain is built from TRBV6-1 and TRBJ1-1; 8 bases are shared with TRBD1. The CDR3 extends over 11 amino acids. The V and J ends lost 5 bases and 8 bases, in that order; junction bases with no gene match: 1. Germline assignment: CDR1 MNHNS and CDR2 SASEGT. In nucleotides, the CDR3 is TGTGCCAGCAGTCACAGGGGGGAAGCTTTCTTT. It codes for CASSHRGEAFF.

The chain links TRBV6-1 to TRBJ2-5; TRBD2 might be the D (5 bases). V lost 10 bases and J 5 bases, leaving 17 bases between the germline ends. Per the germline V gene, CDR1 is MNHNS and CDR2 is SASEGT. The CDR3 spans 13 residues. CDR3 nucleotides: TGTGCCACCCGGGAACTTCTAGGGGAGACCCAGTACTTC. It encodes CATRELLGETQYF.

The chain links TRBV13 to TRBJ2-1, with 13 positions matching TRBD2. Per germline, CDR1 PRHDT and CDR2 FYEKMQ (reference sequence). This CDR3 is 20 amino acids long. Trimming removed 1 base from V and 1 base from J; junction bases left unmatched: 10. The CDR3 coding sequence is TGTGCCAGCAGCTTAGATCTGTTGGGGACTAGCGGGACGTCCTACAATGAGCAGTTCTTC. This encodes CASSLDLLGTSGTSYNEQFF.

In this sample, this clone turned up a few times. This rearrangement joins TRBV15 to TRBJ1-2, with D possibly matching TRBD1 (5 bases). The CDR3 runs to 13 residues. V dropped 1 base and J dropped 2 bases, with 5 bases sitting between them. Germline V gene sequence: CDR1 LNHNV, CDR2 YYDKDF (reference sequence). The CDR3 region is CATSRGQNYGYTF. CDR3 nucleotides: TGTGCCACCAGCAGAGGACAGAACTATGGCTACACCTTC.

The rearrangement joins TRBV4-1 to TRBJ2-7; possibly TRBD1 for D (6 bases). Trimming stripped 0 bases from V and 2 bases from J, with 17 bases between. CDR1 and CDR2 from the germline V gene are MGHRA and YSYEKL. The length of the CDR3 is 17 residues. In DNA, the CDR3 is TGCGCCAGCAGCCAAGATAGTCGAACAGGGTATCCCTACGAGCAGTACTTC. It specifies CASSQDSRTGYPYEQYF.

Comments on this clone: This sample also contains other DNA sequences that code for the same CDR3. This chain uses TRBV6-6 with TRBJ1-1, with 7 bases identical to TRBD1. Germline V gives CDR1 MNHNY, CDR2 SVGAGI (reference sequence). V lost 4 bases and J lost 1; bases outside the gene matches: 9. The length of the CDR3 is 16 residues. The CDR3 protein is CASSSRTGGWNTEAFF. The CDR3 region has the DNA TGTGCCAGCAGTTCTCGGACAGGCGGATGGAACACTGAAGCTTTCTTT.

The V gene is TRBV7-2, the J gene TRBJ2-1; 9 bases agree with TRBD2. The CDR3 runs 15 residues. The V and J ends lost 4 bases and 9 bases, in that order; junction bases with no gene match: 10. Germline V gene data show CDR1 as SGHTA and CDR2 as FQGNSA. The CDR3 sequence is CASSSYSGRTREQFF. CDR3 DNA: TGTGCCAGCAGCTCCTATAGCGGGAGAACTCGTGAGCAGTTCTTC. The variable domain in full, with the rest retrieved from reference TRBV7-2 and TRBJ2-1, is GAGVSQSPSNKVTEKGKDVELRCDPISGHTALYWYRQSLGQGLEFLIYFQGNSAPDKSGLPSDRFSAERTGGSVSTLTIQRTQQEDSAVYLCASSSYSGRTREQFFGPGTRLTVL.